This passage covers 8 T cell receptor beta chains from one sample sequenced in a study of CD8 T cells in ankylosing spondylitis. Study-wide points: What seemed typical of ankylosing spondylitis blood was a TCR beta motif built from under 10 highly homologous variants.

TCRdb ran MiXCR on the 5' RACE reads and lists one entry per CDR3 protein. Among about 540,000 distinct CDR3 sequences listed, about an eighth were seen once. For these TCRs, the target antigens are not known. Sequences were obtained from blood, either unsorted or a sorted T cell fraction (not recorded which). The receptors come from a male donor with ankylosing spondylitis.

This sequence joins TRBV5-1 and TRBJ2-1; D uncertain. This CDR3 has 15 residues. CDR1 is SGHRS and CDR2 is YFSETQ in the germline V gene. Trimming removed 2 bases at V and 3 bases at J, with 12 bases between. The DNA of the CDR3 is TGCGCCAGCAGCTTACGAAGTCCAAGCTACAATGAGCAGTTCTTC. Its protein is CASSLRSPSYNEQFF. Full variable domain (remainder filled in from reference TRBV5-1 and TRBJ2-1): KAGVTQTPRYLIKTRGQQVTLSCSPISGHRSVSWYQQTPGQGLQFLFEYFSETQRNKGNFPGRFSGRQFSNSRSEMNVSTLELGDSALYLCASSLRSPSYNEQFFGPGTRLTVL.

This chain uses TRBV6-1 with TRBJ1-6; D gene ambiguous. This CDR3 region has 15 residues. Germline-derived CDR1 and CDR2 are MNHNS and SASEGT. The V gene lost 7 bases and the J gene lost 8 bases, with 18 bases spanning the gap. The CDR3 DNA reads TGTGCCAGCACCCCGGAGGTGGGCATCGATTCACCCCTCCACTTT. It yields the protein CASTPEVGIDSPLHF.

For the CDR3, the DNA is TGCAGTGCTAGTTCTCAGGACAGGGTAGTCTATGGCTACACCTTC. It codes for CSASSQDRVVYGYTF. The genes are TRBV20-1 and TRBJ1-2; 8 nucleotides line up with TRBD1. Germline V gene sequence: CDR1 DFQATT, CDR2 SNEGSKA (reference sequence). Trimming cost V 3 bases and J 4 bases; bases outside gene matches: 10. CDR3 length equals 15 residues.

This clonotype was counted ten times or more. The CDR3 loop reads CASSLLGAADTQYF. The CDR3 DNA is TGCGCCAGCAGCTTGCTGGGGGCGGCAGATACGCAGTATTTT. The chain uses TRBV5-1 and TRBJ2-3, with a possible D match to TRBD1 (6 bases). The CDR3 runs 14 residues. Trimming pared 1 base from V and 4 bases from J, leaving 10 bases between. Germline CDR1 SGHRS, CDR2 YFSETQ. The full variable domain, its missing parts supplied by reference TRBV5-1 and TRBJ2-3, is KAGVTQTPRYLIKTRGQQVTLSCSPISGHRSVSWYQQTPGQGLQFLFEYFSETQRNKGNFPGRFSGRQFSNSRSEMNVSTLELGDSALYLCASSLLGAADTQYFGPGTRLTVL.

V gene TRBV5-1 combines with J gene TRBJ2-3, with TRBD2 as a possible D gene (6 bases). The germline CDR1 and CDR2 sequences are SGHRS and YFSETQ. The CDR3 totals 16 residues. The germline V and J ends were trimmed by 0 bases and 1 base, with 12 bases remaining between them. DNA of the CDR3: TGCGCCAGCAGCTTGGGGACGGGGGACGGCACAGATACGCAGTATTTT. It codes for CASSLGTGDGTDTQYF.

This clonotype was seen ten or more times. The chain is built from TRBV12-3 or TRBV12-4 and TRBJ1-5; TRBD1 aligns across 8 bases. The trim removed 5 bases at V and 7 bases at J, leaving 10 bases unmatched. The CDR3 extends over 15 amino acids. CDR3 DNA sequence: TGTGCCAGCAGTCCCGGACAGGGCGAGGGACAGCCCCAGCATTTT. Residues: CASSPGQGEGQPQHF.

The sample holds a few counts of this clonotype. The chain links TRBV7-9 to TRBJ2-5, with D possibly matching TRBD1 (6 bases). With 4 bases removed from V and 4 bases from J, the gap between germline ends came to 16 bases. This CDR3 region has 15 residues. The germline CDR1 and CDR2 sequences are SEHNR and FQNEAQ (reference sequence). The CDR3 nucleotides are TGTGCCAGCAGCTCTTCAGGGGCCGCCGGAGAGACCCAGTACTTC. Its translation: CASSSSGAAGETQYF. Full variable domain (remainder filled in from reference TRBV7-9 and TRBJ2-5): DTGVSQNPRHKITKRGQNVTFRCDPISEHNRLYWYRQTLGQGPEFLTYFQNEAQLEKSRLLSDRFSAERPKGSFSTLEIQRTEQGDSAMYLCASSSSGAAGETQYFGPGTRLLVL.

This clonotype has ten or more counts. J is TRBJ1-5 and V is TRBV29-1, with TRBD1 as a possible D gene (5 bases). Germline assignment: CDR1 SQVTM and CDR2 ANQGSEA. The V and J ends lost 3 bases and 5 bases respectively, with 11 bases between them. The CDR3 totals 13 residues. CDR3: CSVDPGGHQPQHF. The CDR3 region has the DNA TGCAGCGTTGACCCGGGGGGACATCAGCCCCAGCATTTT. Full variable domain (rest looked up from reference TRBV29-1 and TRBJ1-5): SAVISQKPSRDICQRGTSLTIQCQVDSQVTMMFWYRQQPGQSLTLIATANQGSEATYESGFVIDKFPISRPNLTFSTLTVSNMSPEDSSIYLCSVDPGGHQPQHFGDGTRLSIL.